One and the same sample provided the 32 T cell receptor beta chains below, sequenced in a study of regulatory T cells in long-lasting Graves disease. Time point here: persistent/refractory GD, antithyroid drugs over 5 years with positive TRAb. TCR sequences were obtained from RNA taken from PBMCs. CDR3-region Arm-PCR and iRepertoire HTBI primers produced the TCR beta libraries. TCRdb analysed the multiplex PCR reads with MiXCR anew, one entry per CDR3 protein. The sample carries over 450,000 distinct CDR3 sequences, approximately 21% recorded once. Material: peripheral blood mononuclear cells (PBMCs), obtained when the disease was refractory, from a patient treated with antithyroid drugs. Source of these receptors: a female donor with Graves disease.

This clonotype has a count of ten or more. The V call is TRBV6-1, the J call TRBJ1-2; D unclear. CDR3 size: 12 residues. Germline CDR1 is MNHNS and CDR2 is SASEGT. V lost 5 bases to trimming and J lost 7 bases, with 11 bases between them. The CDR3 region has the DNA TGTGCCAGCAGTCGTGGTTCCTCTGGCTACACCTTC. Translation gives CASSRGSSGYTF.

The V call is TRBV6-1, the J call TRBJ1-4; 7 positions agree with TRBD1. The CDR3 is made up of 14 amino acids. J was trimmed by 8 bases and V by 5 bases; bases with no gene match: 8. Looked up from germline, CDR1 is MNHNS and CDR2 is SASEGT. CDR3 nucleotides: TGTGCCAGCAGTCACCGACAGGGTCAGGAAAAACTGTTTTTT. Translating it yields CASSHRQGQEKLFF.

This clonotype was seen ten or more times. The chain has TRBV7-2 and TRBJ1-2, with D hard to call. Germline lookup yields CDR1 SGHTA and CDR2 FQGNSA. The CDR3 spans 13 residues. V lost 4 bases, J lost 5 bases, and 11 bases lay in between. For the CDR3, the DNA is TGTGCCAGCAGCTCTCCCTGGGCGTATGGCTACACCTTC. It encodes CASSSPWAYGYTF.

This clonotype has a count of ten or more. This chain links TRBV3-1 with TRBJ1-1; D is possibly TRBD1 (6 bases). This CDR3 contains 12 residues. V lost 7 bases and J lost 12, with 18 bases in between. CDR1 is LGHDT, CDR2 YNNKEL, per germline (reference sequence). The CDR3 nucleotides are TGTGCCAGCACGGGACAACGGTTTGTTCCTTTCTTT. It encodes CASTGQRFVPFF.

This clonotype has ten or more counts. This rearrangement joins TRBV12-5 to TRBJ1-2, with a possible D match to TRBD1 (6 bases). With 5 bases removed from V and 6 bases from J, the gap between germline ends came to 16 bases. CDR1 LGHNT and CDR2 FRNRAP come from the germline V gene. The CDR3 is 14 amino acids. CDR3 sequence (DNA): TGTGCTAGTGGTCCAACAGGGTCGGAGCATGGCTACACCTTC. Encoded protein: CASGPTGSEHGYTF.

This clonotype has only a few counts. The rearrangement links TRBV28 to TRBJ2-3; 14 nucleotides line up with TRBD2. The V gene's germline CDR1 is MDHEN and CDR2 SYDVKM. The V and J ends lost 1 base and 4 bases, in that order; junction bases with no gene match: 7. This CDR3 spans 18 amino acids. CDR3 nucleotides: TGTGCCAGCAGTTTATCTCCTGGACTAGCGGGAGGCCCAGATACGCAGTATTTT. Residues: CASSLSPGLAGGPDTQYF.

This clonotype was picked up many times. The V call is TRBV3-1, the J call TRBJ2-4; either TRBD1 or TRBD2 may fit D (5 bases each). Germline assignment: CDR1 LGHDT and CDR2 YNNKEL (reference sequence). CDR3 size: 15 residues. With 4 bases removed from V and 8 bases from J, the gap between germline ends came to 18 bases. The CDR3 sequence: CASSPVGPRGDIQYF. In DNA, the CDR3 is TGTGCCAGCAGCCCAGTGGGTCCGAGAGGGGACATTCAGTACTTC.

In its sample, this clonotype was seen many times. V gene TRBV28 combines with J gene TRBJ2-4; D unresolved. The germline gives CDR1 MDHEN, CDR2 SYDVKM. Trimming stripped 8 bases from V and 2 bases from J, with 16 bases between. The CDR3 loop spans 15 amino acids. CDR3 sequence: CASLDRRLPKNIQYF. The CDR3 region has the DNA TGTGCCAGCCTCGACCGAAGGCTACCCAAAAACATTCAGTACTTC.

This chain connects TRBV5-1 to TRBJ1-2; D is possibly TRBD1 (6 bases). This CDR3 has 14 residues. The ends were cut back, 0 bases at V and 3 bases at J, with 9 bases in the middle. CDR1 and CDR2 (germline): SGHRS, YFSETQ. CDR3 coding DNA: TGCGCCAGCAGCTTGGTGGACAGTTACTATGGCTACACCTTC. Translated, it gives CASSLVDSYYGYTF. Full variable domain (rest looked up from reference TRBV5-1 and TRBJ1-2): KAGVTQTPRYLIKTRGQQVTLSCSPISGHRSVSWYQQTPGQGLQFLFEYFSETQRNKGNFPGRFSGRQFSNSRSEMNVSTLELGDSALYLCASSLVDSYYGYTFGSGTRLTVV.

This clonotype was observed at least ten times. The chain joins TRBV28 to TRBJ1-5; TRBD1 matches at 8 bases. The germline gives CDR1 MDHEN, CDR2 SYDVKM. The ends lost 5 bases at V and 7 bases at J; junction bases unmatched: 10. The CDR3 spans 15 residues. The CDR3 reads CASSTDREGSQPQHF. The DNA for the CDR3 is TGTGCCAGCAGTACGGACAGGGAGGGAAGCCAGCCCCAGCATTTT.

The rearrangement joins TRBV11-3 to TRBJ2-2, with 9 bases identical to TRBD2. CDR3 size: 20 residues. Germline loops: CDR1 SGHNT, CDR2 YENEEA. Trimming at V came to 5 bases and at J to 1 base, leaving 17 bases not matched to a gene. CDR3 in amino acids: CASSPHPLDSGSRNTGELFF. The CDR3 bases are TGTGCCAGCAGCCCCCACCCCTTGGATAGCGGGAGTCGGAACACCGGGGAGCTGTTTTTT.

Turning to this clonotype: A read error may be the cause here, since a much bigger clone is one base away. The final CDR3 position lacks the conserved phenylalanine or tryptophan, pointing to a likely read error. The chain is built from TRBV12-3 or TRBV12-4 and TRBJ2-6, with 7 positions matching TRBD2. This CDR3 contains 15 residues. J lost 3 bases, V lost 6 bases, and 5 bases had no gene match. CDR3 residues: CASRPGRVGANVLTS. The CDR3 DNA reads TGTGCCAGCAGGCCGGGGAGGGTTGGGGCCAACGTCCTGACTTCC.

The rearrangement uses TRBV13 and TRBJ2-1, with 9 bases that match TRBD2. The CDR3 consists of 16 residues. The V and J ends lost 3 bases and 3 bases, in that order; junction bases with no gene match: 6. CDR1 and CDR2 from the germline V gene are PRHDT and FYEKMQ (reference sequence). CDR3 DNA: TGTGCCAGCAGCTTCCCCGGGACTAGCAGCTACAATGAGCAGTTCTTC. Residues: CASSFPGTSSYNEQFF.

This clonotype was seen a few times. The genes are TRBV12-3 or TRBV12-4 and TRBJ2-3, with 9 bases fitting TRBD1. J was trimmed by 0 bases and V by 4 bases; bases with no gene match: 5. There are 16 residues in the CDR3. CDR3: CASSSPTGGSTDTQYF. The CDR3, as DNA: TGTGCCAGCAGTTCCCCGACAGGGGGTAGCACAGATACGCAGTATTTT.

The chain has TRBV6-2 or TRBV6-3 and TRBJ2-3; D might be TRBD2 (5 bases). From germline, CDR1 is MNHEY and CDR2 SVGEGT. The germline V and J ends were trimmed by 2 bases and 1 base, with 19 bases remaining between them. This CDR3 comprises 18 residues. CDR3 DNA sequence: TGTGCCAGCAGTTACGGACGAGCGGCCTTACGGGGCACAGATACGCAGTATTTT. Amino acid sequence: CASSYGRAALRGTDTQYF.

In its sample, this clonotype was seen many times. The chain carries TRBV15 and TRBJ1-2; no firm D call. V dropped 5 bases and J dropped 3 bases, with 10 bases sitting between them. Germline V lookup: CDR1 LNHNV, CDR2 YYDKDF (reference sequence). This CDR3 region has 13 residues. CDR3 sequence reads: CATSEGYDYGYTF. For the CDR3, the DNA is TGTGCCACCAGCGAGGGATATGACTATGGCTACACCTTC.

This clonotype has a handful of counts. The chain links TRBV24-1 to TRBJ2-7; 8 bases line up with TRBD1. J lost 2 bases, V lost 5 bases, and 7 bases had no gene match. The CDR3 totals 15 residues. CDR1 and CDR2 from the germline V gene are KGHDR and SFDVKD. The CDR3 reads CATSVGRGRPYEQYF. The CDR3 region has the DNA TGTGCCACCAGTGTTGGCAGGGGGCGTCCCTACGAGCAGTACTTC.

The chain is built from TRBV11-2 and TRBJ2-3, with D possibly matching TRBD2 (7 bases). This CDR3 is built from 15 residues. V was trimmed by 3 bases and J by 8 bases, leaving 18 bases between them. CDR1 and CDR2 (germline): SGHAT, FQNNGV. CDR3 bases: TGTGCCAGCAGCTTTGGGGCAGGGAGGGGGGGTACGCAGTATTTT. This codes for CASSFGAGRGGTQYF.

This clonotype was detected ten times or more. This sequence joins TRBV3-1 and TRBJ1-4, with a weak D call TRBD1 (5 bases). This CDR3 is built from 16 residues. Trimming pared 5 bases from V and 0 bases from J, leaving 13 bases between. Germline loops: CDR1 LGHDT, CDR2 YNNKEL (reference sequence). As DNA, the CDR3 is TGTGCCAGCAGCGATATCCGGGGGGCAACTAATGAAAAACTGTTTTTT. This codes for CASSDIRGATNEKLFF.

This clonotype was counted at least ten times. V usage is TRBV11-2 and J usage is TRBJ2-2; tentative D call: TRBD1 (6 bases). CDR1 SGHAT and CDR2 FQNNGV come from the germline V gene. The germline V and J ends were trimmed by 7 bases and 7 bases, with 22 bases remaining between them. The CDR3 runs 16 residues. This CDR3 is CASTKRWGRDIGELFF. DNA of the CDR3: TGTGCCAGCACCAAGAGATGGGGACGGGACATCGGGGAGCTGTTTTTT.

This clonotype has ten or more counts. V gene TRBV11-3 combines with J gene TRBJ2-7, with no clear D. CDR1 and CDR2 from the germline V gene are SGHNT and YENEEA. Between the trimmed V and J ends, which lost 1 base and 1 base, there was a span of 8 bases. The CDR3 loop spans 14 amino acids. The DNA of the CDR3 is TGTGCCAGCAGCTTAGGTGGGAATTCCTACGAGCAGTACTTC. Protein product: CASSLGGNSYEQYF.

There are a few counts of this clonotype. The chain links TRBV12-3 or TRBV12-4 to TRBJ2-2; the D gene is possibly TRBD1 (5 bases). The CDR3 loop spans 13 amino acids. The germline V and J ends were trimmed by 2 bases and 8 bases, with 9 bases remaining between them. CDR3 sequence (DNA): TGTGCCAGCAGTTTATCCCCAGGGGGGGAGCTGTTTTTT. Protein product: CASSLSPGGELFF.

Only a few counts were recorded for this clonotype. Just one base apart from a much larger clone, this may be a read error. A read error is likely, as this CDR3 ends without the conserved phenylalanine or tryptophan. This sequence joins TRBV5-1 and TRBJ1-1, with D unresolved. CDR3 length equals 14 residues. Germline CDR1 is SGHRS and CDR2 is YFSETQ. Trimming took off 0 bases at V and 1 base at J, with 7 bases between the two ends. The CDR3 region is CASSLEAGNTEAFL. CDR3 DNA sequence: TGCGCCAGCAGCTTGGAAGCGGGGAACACTGAAGCTTTCCTT.

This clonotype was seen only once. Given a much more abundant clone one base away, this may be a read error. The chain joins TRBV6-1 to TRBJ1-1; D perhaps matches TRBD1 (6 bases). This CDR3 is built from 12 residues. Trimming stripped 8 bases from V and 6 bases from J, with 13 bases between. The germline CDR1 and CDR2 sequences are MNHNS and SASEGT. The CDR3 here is CASGTQGSEAFF. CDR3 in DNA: TGTGCCAGCGGGACCCAGGGGTCTGAAGCTTTCTTT.

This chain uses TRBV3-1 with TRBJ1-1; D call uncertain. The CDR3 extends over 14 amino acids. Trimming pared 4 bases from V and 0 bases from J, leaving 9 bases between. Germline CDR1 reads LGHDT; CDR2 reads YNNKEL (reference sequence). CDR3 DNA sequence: TGTGCCAGCAGCCGTCCAGGCCTGAACACTGAAGCTTTCTTT. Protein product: CASSRPGLNTEAFF.

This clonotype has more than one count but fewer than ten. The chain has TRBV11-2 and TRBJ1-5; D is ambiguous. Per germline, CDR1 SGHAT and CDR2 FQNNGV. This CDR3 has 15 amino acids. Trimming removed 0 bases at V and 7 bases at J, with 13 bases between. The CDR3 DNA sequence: TGTGCCAGCAGCTTAGATCGGGGTTTTGAACAGCCCCAGCATTTT. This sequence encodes CASSLDRGFEQPQHF.

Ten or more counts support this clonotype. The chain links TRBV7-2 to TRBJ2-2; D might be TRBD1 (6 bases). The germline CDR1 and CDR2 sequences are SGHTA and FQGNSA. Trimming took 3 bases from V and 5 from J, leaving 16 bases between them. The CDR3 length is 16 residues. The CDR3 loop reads CASSFYLQGSTGELFF. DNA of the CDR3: TGTGCCAGCAGCTTTTACCTACAGGGAAGTACCGGGGAGCTGTTTTTT.

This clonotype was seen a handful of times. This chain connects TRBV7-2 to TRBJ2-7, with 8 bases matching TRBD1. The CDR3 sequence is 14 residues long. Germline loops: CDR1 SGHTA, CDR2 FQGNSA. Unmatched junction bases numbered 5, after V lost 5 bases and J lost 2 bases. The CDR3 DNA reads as TGTGCCAGCAGCCCCCGGACAGGGACCTACGAGCAGTACTTC. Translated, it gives CASSPRTGTYEQYF.

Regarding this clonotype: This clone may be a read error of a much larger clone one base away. The CDR3 sequence is CASRDHFRGGEQCF. The CDR3 DNA is TGTGCCAGCAGGGATCATTTCAGGGGAGGCGAGCAGTGCTTC. The V call is TRBV6-2 or TRBV6-3, the J call TRBJ2-7; D may match TRBD1 or TRBD2 (6 bases each). The CDR3 loop spans 14 amino acids. The germline V gene encodes CDR1 MNHEY and CDR2 SVGEGT.

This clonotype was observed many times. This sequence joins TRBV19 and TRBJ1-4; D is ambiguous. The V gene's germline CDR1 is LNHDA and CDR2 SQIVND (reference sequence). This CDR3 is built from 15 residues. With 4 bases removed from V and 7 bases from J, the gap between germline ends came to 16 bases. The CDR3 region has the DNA TGTGCCAGTAGTACAGGCGAGTTCTTTGGTGAAAAACTGTTTTTT. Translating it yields CASSTGEFFGEKLFF.

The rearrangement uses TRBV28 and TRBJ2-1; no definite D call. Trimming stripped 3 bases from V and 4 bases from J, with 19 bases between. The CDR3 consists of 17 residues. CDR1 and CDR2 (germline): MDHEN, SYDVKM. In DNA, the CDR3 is TGTGCCAGCAGTTTCCCCGGTATCCGGGCAAGATACAATGAGCAGTTCTTC. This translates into CASSFPGIRARYNEQFF.

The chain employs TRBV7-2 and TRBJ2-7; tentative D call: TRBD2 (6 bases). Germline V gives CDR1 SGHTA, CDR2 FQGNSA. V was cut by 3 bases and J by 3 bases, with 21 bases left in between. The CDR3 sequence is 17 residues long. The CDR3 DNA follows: TGTGCCAGCAGCTTTACAAGGTTGGGGGGATACCTCTACGAGCAGTACTTC. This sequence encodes CASSFTRLGGYLYEQYF.